A selection of T cell receptor beta chains follows, all from one sample in a study of T cell responses to AZD1222 COVID-19 vaccine. Method: immunoSEQ multiplex PCR; TCRdb's copy keeps in-frame clones and lacks some. This table holds 140,000 to 150,000 clones, 88% found once. The material sequenced was peripheral blood, taken on day 0 of AZD1222 vaccination. The receptor set was obtained from an adult in good health. Both conserved end residues are part of each CDR3. The order of the fields is clone size, V gene, J gene, D gene, CDR3 DNA, CDR3 protein. The D gene is left open where the match is weak. Rows give clone size only sometimes, using once, few, many, or a class for an expanded clone.

>few|TRBV25-1|TRBJ1-2|-
TGTGCCAGCAGTGAGACCCCAGTTAGGAATGGCTACACCTTC
CASSETPVRNGYTF
>-|TRBV4-2|TRBJ1-5|-
TGTGCCAGCAGCCAAGTCGATAGCAATCAGCCCCAGCATTTT
CASSQVDSNQPQHF
>-|TRBV5-1|TRBJ2-7|-
TGCGCCAGCAGCTTGGATTTGGTCTACGAGCAGTACTTC
CASSLDLVYEQYF
>-|TRBV6-5|TRBJ1-3|TRBD1
TGTGCCAGCAGTTCTGACAGGGGACGTTCTGGAAACACCATATATTTT
CASSSDRGRSGNTIYF
>-|TRBV18|TRBJ2-1|TRBD2
TGTGCCAGCTCACTGTATAGCGGGGGAGACCACAATGAGCAGTTCTTC
CASSLYSGGDHNEQFF
>-|TRBV14|TRBJ2-1|-
TGTGCCAGCAGCCTTCAGTGGGCGTCGGCGAATGAGCAGTTCTTC
CASSLQWASANEQFF
>-|TRBV29-1|TRBJ1-1|-
TGCAGCGCCTCGACGGCAGAGAACACTGAAGCTTTCTTT
CSASTAENTEAFF
>once|TRBV5-1|TRBJ1-1|-
TGCGCCAGCAGCTTGTTGGGGAAAGAGAACACTGAAGCTTTCTTT
CASSLLGKENTEAFF
>-|TRBV7-2|TRBJ2-2|-
TGTGCCAGCAGCTTAGTCCGGGGGGCGTCGTCCGGGGAGCTGTTTTTT
CASSLVRGASSGELFF
>-|TRBV7-2|TRBJ1-2|-
TGTGCCAGCAGCTTAGAGGCAGGGATGGGCCTTTATGGCTACACCTTC
CASSLEAGMGLYGYTF
>-|TRBV30|TRBJ1-5|-
TGTGCCTGGAGTGTACGGGTTGATCAGCCCCAGCATTTT
CAWSVRVDQPQHF
>-|TRBV5-1|TRBJ2-3|-
TGCGCCAGCAGCCCTGGCCCCACAGGTTCTAGCACAGATACGCAGTATTTT
CASSPGPTGSSTDTQYF
>-|TRBV7-9|TRBJ1-5|-
TGTGCCAGCAGCTTAGGCGAGAGCTCGTTGGTGGAGCCCCAGCATTTT
CASSLGESSLVEPQHF
>-|TRBV28|TRBJ2-6|-
TGTGCCAGCAGTTTGCTTCAGGGGGCCAACGTCCTGACTTTC
CASSLLQGANVLTF
>-|TRBV29-1|TRBJ2-1|-
TGCAGCGTTAGAAGGGCGGGTGAGCAGTTCTTC
CSVRRAGEQFF
>-|TRBV27|TRBJ1-1|-
TGTGCCAGCAGCCTAAAACGTTTGGCCACTGAAGCTTTCTTT
CASSLKRLATEAFF
>once|TRBV5-4|TRBJ2-1|TRBD2
TGTGCCAGCAGCCGGGCGGGGGGGTCTAGTTACAATGAGCAGTTCTTC
CASSRAGGSSYNEQFF
>-|TRBV3-1/TRBV3-2|TRBJ1-3|-
TGTGCCAGCAGCCAAAGAGGGACTGGAAACACCATATATTTT
CASSQRGTGNTIYF
>-|TRBV27|TRBJ2-7|-
TGTGCCAGCAGTTCTTTGGACGGGTTTACGGAGCAGTACTTC
CASSSLDGFTEQYF
>-|TRBV29-1|TRBJ1-1|-
TGCAGCGTTGAGACACAGATGAACACTGAAGCTTTCTTT
CSVETQMNTEAFF
>-|TRBV24-1|TRBJ1-2|-
TGTGCCACCAGTGCTGGGGGGAACTATGGCTACACCTTC
CATSAGGNYGYTF
>-|TRBV3-1/TRBV3-2|TRBJ2-7|-
TGTGCCAGCAGCCAACCCGACAGGTGGTACGAGCAGTACTTC
CASSQPDRWYEQYF
>-|TRBV2|TRBJ1-1|-
TGTGCCAGCAGTGTTGGGGCAGGGAGGTACACTGAAGCTTTCTTT
CASSVGAGRYTEAFF
>-|TRBV27|TRBJ1-3|TRBD1
TGTGCCAGCAGTGGGCAGGGGGCCTCTGGAAACACCATATATTTT
CASSGQGASGNTIYF
>few|TRBV19|TRBJ1-5|-
TGTGCCAGTAGTATACTCCGTCAGGCCCAGCATTTT
CASSILRQAQHF
>few|TRBV4-1|TRBJ1-1|TRBD1
TGCGCCAGCAGCCAAGATAGCAGGGGGCGGAACACTGAAGCTTTCTTT
CASSQDSRGRNTEAFF
>few|TRBV24-1|TRBJ2-2|-
TGTGCCACCAGCCGAGGACAGAACACCGGGGAGCTGTTTTTT
CATSRGQNTGELFF
>-|TRBV4-1|TRBJ1-6|TRBD1
TGCGCCAGCAGCCAAGTCGGACAGGGAGAATCACCCCTCCACTTT
CASSQVGQGESPLHF
>-|TRBV5-5|TRBJ1-4|-
TGTGCCAGCAGCATACAGGGTGCAACTAATGAAAAACTGTTTTTT
CASSIQGATNEKLFF
>-|TRBV25-1|TRBJ1-1|-
TGTGCCAGCAGCCCGGCCTCCCAGGGTCTGGGCACTGAAGCTTTCTTT
CASSPASQGLGTEAFF
>-|TRBV5-4|TRBJ2-1|TRBD2
TGTGCCAGCAGCTCAAGACTAGCGAACTACAATGAGCAGTTCTTC
CASSSRLANYNEQFF
>-|TRBV7-9|TRBJ1-5|-
TGTGCCAGCAGCTCGGGATTCAATCAGCCCCAGCATTTT
CASSSGFNQPQHF
>-|TRBV11-2|TRBJ2-2|-
TGTGCCAGCAGCTTATCCTACCCTAACACCGGGGAGCTGTTTTTT
CASSLSYPNTGELFF
>-|TRBV7-3|TRBJ1-1|-
TGTGCCAGCAGCGCCGACAGTAACACTGAAGCTTTCTTT
CASSADSNTEAFF
>once|TRBV6-7|TRBJ1-2|-
TGTGCCAGCAGACCACCGACAGGAACCCTCTATGGCTACACCTTC
CASRPPTGTLYGYTF